The source of this TCR beta chain is a study of radiotherapy plus CTLA-4 blockade in lung cancer. This CDR3 is 15 amino acids long. Trimming left V 1 base short and J 3 bases short, with 10 bases between. Germline values: CDR1 MNHNY, CDR2 SVGAGI (reference sequence). TCRdb's copy holds only in-frame clones and misses some; the assay was immunoSEQ multiplex PCR. The sample holds 56,000 or so clones, around four fifths seen once. This chain joins TRBV6-6 and TRBJ2-4; D is possibly TRBD2 (5 bases). The sample was peripheral blood, taken from a patient treated with radiotherapy plus ipilimumab. The clonotype comes from a human donor with non-small cell lung cancer who had a partial response to radiotherapy plus ipilimumab. The chain's CDR3 is CASSYYGGGKNIQYF. The CDR3 DNA sequence: TGTGCCAGCAGTTACTACGGAGGAGGCAAAAACATTCAGTACTTC.